Following are 28 T cell receptor beta chains from one sample sequenced in a study of CD8 T cells in ankylosing spondylitis. From the 5' RACE reads, TCRdb called clonotypes with MiXCR, one entry per CDR3 protein. The repertoire holds about 8,600 distinct CDR3 sequences, with 3% to 5% as singletons. What was sequenced was blood, either unsorted or a sorted T cell fraction (not recorded which). These receptors were collected from a female donor with ankylosing spondylitis or in good health (not recorded which).

Many counts were recorded for this clonotype. J is TRBJ1-2 and V is TRBV9, with a possible D match to TRBD1 (6 bases). The germline V gene has CDR1 SGDLS and CDR2 YYNGEE. The CDR3 is made up of 15 amino acids. Trimming took 3 bases from V and 3 from J, leaving 15 bases between them. The CDR3 DNA follows: TGTGCCAGCAGCGACCGGGGCGGGACACACTATGGCTACACCTTC. It codes for CASSDRGGTHYGYTF.

This clonotype was observed many times. The chain joins TRBV9 to TRBJ2-2; D may be TRBD1 (6 bases). CDR3 length: 16 residues. Germline CDR1 reads SGDLS; CDR2 reads YYNGEE. Trimming shortened V by 5 bases and J by 0 bases, and 14 bases separated the two germline ends. CDR3 in amino acids: CASSPGTTANTGELFF. The CDR3 bases are TGTGCCAGCAGTCCCGGGACAACCGCGAACACCGGGGAGCTGTTTTTT.

The table lists this clonotype with many counts. The V gene is TRBV9, the J gene TRBJ2-2, with D possibly TRBD2 on 5 matching bases. Per germline, CDR1 SGDLS and CDR2 YYNGEE. CDR3 length equals 13 residues. V was clipped by 3 bases and J by 5 bases, with 8 bases between them. The chain's CDR3 is CASSAEGTGELFF. CDR3 DNA: TGTGCCAGCAGCGCCGAGGGAACCGGGGAGCTGTTTTTT.

This clonotype came up many times. This sequence joins TRBV9 and TRBJ2-1; 10 bases align to TRBD2. Germline loops: CDR1 SGDLS, CDR2 YYNGEE. V trimming: 0 bases; J trimming: 8 bases; junction bases outside the gene matches: 11. This CDR3 is built from 17 residues. Here the CDR3 reads CASSVVSSGGLADEQFF. The DNA of the CDR3 is TGTGCCAGCAGCGTAGTCTCTAGCGGGGGTTTAGCGGATGAGCAGTTCTTC. The full variable domain, with the rest looked up from reference TRBV9 and TRBJ2-1, is DSGVTQTPKHLITATGQRVTLRCSPRSGDLSVYWYQQSLDQGLQFLIQYYNGEERAKGNILERFSAQQFPDLHSELNLSSLELGDSALYFCASSVVSSGGLADEQFFGPGTRLTVL.

The table lists this clonotype with many counts. The chain couples TRBV9 to TRBJ1-3, with D hard to call. Per the germline V gene, CDR1 is SGDLS and CDR2 is YYNGEE. V lost 0 bases and J 0 bases, leaving 4 bases between the germline ends. The CDR3 covers 14 residues. Here the CDR3 reads CASSVGISGNTIYF. CDR3 bases: TGTGCCAGCAGCGTAGGAATCTCTGGAAACACCATATATTTT.

This clonotype was seen a few times. The CDR3, as DNA: TGTGCCAGCAGCGTAGCTGTGGGAGACTACGAGCAGTACTTC. Translated: CASSVAVGDYEQYF. This rearrangement joins TRBV9 to TRBJ2-7; D is possibly TRBD2 (5 bases). Germline V lookup: CDR1 SGDLS, CDR2 YYNGEE. V lost 0 bases and J 3 bases, leaving 10 bases between the germline ends. The length of the CDR3 is 14 residues.

The chain recombines TRBV5-4 with TRBJ2-2; D is undetermined. Germline CDR1 is SGHNT and CDR2 is YYREEE (reference sequence). CDR3 length equals 14 residues. Trimming stripped 7 bases from V and 7 bases from J, with 17 bases between. The CDR3 spells CASGPWPICGELFF. CDR3 DNA: TGTGCCAGCGGCCCTTGGCCGATCTGCGGGGAGCTGTTTTTT. The complete variable domain, with remaining parts taken from reference TRBV5-4 and TRBJ2-2, reads ETGVTQSPTHLIKTRGQQVTLRCSSQSGHNTVSWYQQALGQGPQFIFQYYREEENGRGNFPPRFSGLQFPNYSSELNVNALELDDSALYLCASGPWPICGELFFGEGSRLTVL.

This clonotype was counted ten times or more. The chain recombines TRBV9 with TRBJ1-2; the match to TRBD1 covers 7 bases. V lost 1 base to trimming and J lost 3 bases; unmatched junction nucleotides: 9. The length of the CDR3 is 16 residues. Germline V gene sequence: CDR1 SGDLS, CDR2 YYNGEE. The CDR3 loop is CASSVPTTGDDYGYTF. The CDR3 region has the DNA TGTGCCAGCAGCGTACCGACCACAGGGGACGACTATGGCTACACCTTC.

This clonotype was recorded many times. The CDR3 nucleotides are TGTGCCAGCAGCGTAGCTCTTGGGGACACCCGCACAGATACGCAGTATTTT. Amino acids: CASSVALGDTRTDTQYF. The gene calls are TRBV9 and TRBJ2-3; D possibly corresponds to TRBD1 (6 bases). The CDR3 is 17 amino acids. The germline V gene has CDR1 SGDLS and CDR2 YYNGEE. Trimming cost V 0 bases and J 1 base, with 15 bases left between them.

This clonotype ranks as medium-sized (0.01 to 0.1%). The chain joins TRBV9 to TRBJ2-3; 7 nucleotides align to TRBD2. CDR3 length: 15 amino acids. Germline V gene sequence: CDR1 SGDLS, CDR2 YYNGEE. The trim removed 4 bases at V and 0 bases at J, leaving 5 bases unmatched. CDR3 coding DNA: TGTGCCAGCAGCCCCGGGACTATGAGCACAGATACGCAGTATTTT. This gives the protein CASSPGTMSTDTQYF.

In its sample, this clonotype was seen many times. The chain employs TRBV9 and TRBJ2-1; D is possibly TRBD2 (7 bases). Germline V gene data show CDR1 as SGDLS and CDR2 as YYNGEE. Between the trimmed V and J ends, which lost 0 bases and 3 bases, there was a span of 13 bases. The CDR3 has 16 residues. The CDR3 DNA sequence: TGTGCCAGCAGCGTAGGACGGGGGGCGCTCTACAATGAGCAGTTCTTC. This encodes CASSVGRGALYNEQFF.

Many counts were recorded for this clonotype. The J gene is TRBJ2-7, the V gene TRBV9; TRBD1 agrees at 7 bases. Germline-derived CDR1 and CDR2 are SGDLS and YYNGEE. The junction had 6 bases not matched to a gene; V was cut back by 3 bases and J by 0 bases. This CDR3 has 15 amino acids. In nucleotides, the CDR3 is TGTGCCAGCAGCGCCCGGGACAGAAGCTCCTACGAGCAGTACTTC. Translating gives CASSARDRSSYEQYF.

Relative to its sample, this clonotype is medium-sized (0.01 to 0.1%). The rearrangement links TRBV9 to TRBJ2-1, with no clear D. Germline-derived CDR1 and CDR2 are SGDLS and YYNGEE. This CDR3 region has 17 residues. V shed 7 bases and J shed 4 bases, with 24 bases lying between them. The CDR3 protein is CASSLEITTDPYNEQFF. CDR3 nucleotides: TGTGCCAGCTCCCTAGAGATAACGACTGACCCATACAATGAGCAGTTCTTC.

Relative to its sample, this clonotype is medium-sized (0.01 to 0.1%). V is TRBV9 and J is TRBJ1-1; D is ambiguous. This CDR3 contains 12 residues. V was pared by 0 bases and J by 3 bases, with 3 bases between. Germline V lookup: CDR1 SGDLS, CDR2 YYNGEE. CDR3 in amino acids: CASSVADTEAFF. The CDR3 DNA reads TGTGCCAGCAGCGTAGCTGACACTGAAGCTTTCTTT.

This clonotype showed up many times. The chain couples TRBV9 to TRBJ2-7; the D is unclear. Germline-derived CDR1 and CDR2 are SGDLS and YYNGEE. CDR3 length: 15 amino acids. Trimming pared 0 bases from V and 0 bases from J, leaving 10 bases between. The DNA for the CDR3 is TGTGCCAGCAGCGTAGTACCCAGTTCCTCCTACGAGCAGTACTTC. It specifies CASSVVPSSSYEQYF.

This clonotype came up many times. The chain employs TRBV9 and TRBJ2-1; D is ambiguous. The ends were cut back, 0 bases at V and 9 bases at J, with 7 bases in the middle. Germline assignment: CDR1 SGDLS and CDR2 YYNGEE. The CDR3 covers 12 residues. CDR3 sequence (DNA): TGTGCCAGCAGCGTAGATGGGGTTGAGCAGTTCTTC. Encoded protein: CASSVDGVEQFF.

This clonotype has ten or more counts. The gene calls are TRBV9 and TRBJ2-7; D is possibly TRBD2 (7 bases). Deletions cut 4 bases from V and 4 bases from J, with 21 bases between. CDR1 is SGDLS and CDR2 is YYNGEE in the germline V gene. There are 16 residues in the CDR3. The CDR3 sequence: CASSPRGGDAFYEQYF. The CDR3 nucleotides are TGTGCCAGCAGCCCGAGGGGGGGGGACGCATTTTACGAGCAGTACTTC.

Judged by abundance, this clonotype is medium-sized (0.01 to 0.1%). The chain joins TRBV9 to TRBJ2-7, with 7 bases lining up with TRBD2. Unmatched junction bases numbered 7, after V lost 3 bases and J lost 4 bases. CDR3 length equals 14 residues. CDR1 and CDR2 from the germline V gene are SGDLS and YYNGEE. The CDR3 sequence: CASSAGTNLYEQYF. The DNA of the CDR3 is TGTGCCAGCAGCGCCGGGACTAACCTTTACGAGCAGTACTTC.

This clonotype has at least ten counts. The V call is TRBV9, the J call TRBJ2-7; the D call may be TRBD1 or TRBD2 (5 bases each). The CDR3 is 17 residues long. The V end was cut by 5 bases, the J end by 0 bases, with 21 bases between. CDR1 is SGDLS and CDR2 is YYNGEE in the germline V gene. The CDR3 nucleotides read TGTGCCAGCAGTCGTAGTATGGTTGGGGGTCTCTCCTACGAGCAGTACTTC. Its protein product is CASSRSMVGGLSYEQYF.

This clonotype has a count of ten or more. The rearrangement joins TRBV9 to TRBJ2-1; D gene unclear. The CDR3 spans 13 residues. Germline V gives CDR1 SGDLS, CDR2 YYNGEE. Trimming cost V 4 bases and J 5 bases, with 10 bases left between them. The CDR3 DNA is TGTGCCAGCAGCTTTGGACGCCACAATGAGCAGTTCTTC. Its protein product is CASSFGRHNEQFF.

This clonotype is deemed medium-sized. The CDR3 bases are TGTGCCAGCAGCGTAATAGCCCTCACAGATACGCAGTATTTT. Protein product: CASSVIALTDTQYF. The chain has TRBV9 and TRBJ2-3; D is unresolved. The CDR3 is 14 residues long. Per germline, CDR1 SGDLS and CDR2 YYNGEE. V was clipped by 1 base and J by 2 bases, with 8 bases between them.

The sample holds many counts of this clonotype. This sequence joins TRBV9 and TRBJ2-2; D gene unclear. Trimming removed 4 bases from V and 0 bases from J, with 10 bases in between. Germline V gene data show CDR1 as SGDLS and CDR2 as YYNGEE. The CDR3 has 15 residues. The CDR3 loop is CASSFTTSNTGELFF. The CDR3 DNA is TGTGCCAGCAGCTTTACCACGTCGAACACCGGGGAGCTGTTTTTT.

This clonotype was seen repeatedly, ten times or more. The chain links TRBV9 to TRBJ2-1; D remains ambiguous. V lost 0 bases and J lost 1, with 8 bases in between. Germline V gene data show CDR1 as SGDLS and CDR2 as YYNGEE. The CDR3 is made up of 15 amino acids. The CDR3: CASSVDDASYNEQFF. The CDR3 bases are TGTGCCAGCAGCGTAGACGATGCATCCTACAATGAGCAGTTCTTC.

This clonotype has ten or more counts. The chain carries TRBV9 and TRBJ2-7; 10 bases are a match to TRBD1. With V trimmed by 0 bases and J by 2 bases, 2 bases remained unmatched. Germline lookup yields CDR1 SGDLS and CDR2 YYNGEE. The CDR3 totals 15 residues. This chain's CDR3 is CASSVGDRGPYEQYF. CDR3 bases: TGTGCCAGCAGCGTAGGGGACAGGGGACCCTACGAGCAGTACTTC.

This clonotype is medium-sized by share. The chain uses TRBV9 and TRBJ2-1, with D hard to call. The CDR3 spans 15 residues. V was trimmed by 0 bases and J by 2 bases, leaving 9 bases between them. Germline V gene data show CDR1 as SGDLS and CDR2 as YYNGEE. CDR3 residues: CASSVDRVPYNEQFF. The CDR3 region has the DNA TGTGCCAGCAGCGTAGATCGGGTTCCCTACAATGAGCAGTTCTTC.

Ten or more counts support this clonotype. The V call is TRBV9, the J call TRBJ2-3, with D perhaps being TRBD1 or TRBD2 (5 bases each). The V gene lost 0 bases and the J gene lost 0 bases, with 8 bases spanning the gap. Germline values: CDR1 SGDLS, CDR2 YYNGEE. This CDR3 has 15 amino acids. CDR3 protein: CASSVVGESTDTQYF. The CDR3 DNA follows: TGTGCCAGCAGCGTAGTGGGGGAGAGCACAGATACGCAGTATTTT.

This clonotype was seen at least ten times. V usage is TRBV9 and J usage is TRBJ1-1; TRBD1 matches at 7 bases. Germline V gene data show CDR1 as SGDLS and CDR2 as YYNGEE. This CDR3 comprises 14 residues. Germline trimming cut 0 bases from V and 3 bases from J; bases unmatched to any gene: 2. CDR3 DNA sequence: TGTGCCAGCAGCGTAGGTACAGGGGACACTGAAGCTTTCTTT. It is translated as CASSVGTGDTEAFF.

This clonotype has only a few counts. V is TRBV9 and J is TRBJ1-2, with D possibly being TRBD1 (5 bases). The CDR3 sequence is 14 residues long. Trimming took off 0 bases at V and 3 bases at J, with 9 bases between the two ends. Germline CDR1 is SGDLS and CDR2 is YYNGEE. The CDR3 nucleotides are TGTGCCAGCAGCGTAGGAAGCAGGGACTATGGCTACACCTTC. It translates to CASSVGSRDYGYTF. Full variable domain (missing parts from reference TRBV9 and TRBJ1-2): DSGVTQTPKHLITATGQRVTLRCSPRSGDLSVYWYQQSLDQGLQFLIQYYNGEERAKGNILERFSAQQFPDLHSELNLSSLELGDSALYFCASSVGSRDYGYTFGSGTRLTVV.